Listed here are 18 T cell receptor beta chains from one sample, sequenced in a study of CD8 T cells in Susac syndrome. Random-hexamer reverse transcription was applied to roughly 0.5 to 1 ug RNA. A single record per CDR3 protein comes from TCRdb applying MiXCR to the immunoSEQ multiplex PCR reads. The sample includes approximately 190,000 distinct CDR3 sequences, approximately 96% of them seen just once. Input material: CD4+ T cells from PBMCs. These receptor sequences come from a human donor with Susac syndrome.

The chain employs TRBV7-2 and TRBJ2-2; no definite D call. Germline CDR1 SGHTA, CDR2 FQGNSA. V lost 4 bases and J lost 3, with 6 bases in between. This CDR3 contains 13 residues. This CDR3 is CASSSDYTGELFF. The CDR3 region has the DNA TGTGCCAGCAGCTCTGACTACACCGGGGAGCTGTTTTTT.

The chain couples TRBV5-1 to TRBJ1-1, with 10 nucleotides matching TRBD1. The V gene's germline CDR1 is SGHRS and CDR2 YFSETQ. CDR3 length: 16 amino acids. J was trimmed by 2 bases and V by 4 bases; bases with no gene match: 8. The CDR3 spells CASSPGTGAQNTEAFF. The CDR3 bases are TGCGCCAGCAGCCCTGGGACAGGGGCTCAAAACACTGAAGCTTTCTTT.

To note about this clonotype: Relative to the germline gene, one junction end is altered; a read error may explain this. V usage is TRBV30 and J usage is TRBJ1-5; the D is unclear. Germline values: CDR1 GTSNPN, CDR2 SVGIG (reference sequence). This CDR3 is 13 amino acids long. This CDR3 is CAGSLASNQPQHF. The DNA for the CDR3 is TGTGCCGGGAGTCTCGCGAGCAATCAGCCCCAGCATTTT.

The chain links TRBV30 to TRBJ2-7; D is undetermined. Germline V gives CDR1 GTSNPN, CDR2 SVGIG (reference sequence). The CDR3 loop spans 11 amino acids. V was cut by 1 base and J by 3 bases, with 4 bases left in between. The CDR3 here is CAWSDDYEQYF. The CDR3 DNA sequence: TGTGCCTGGAGTGACGACTACGAGCAGTACTTC.

J is TRBJ2-2 and V is TRBV3-1, with D unclear. V was clipped by 4 bases and J by 1 base, with 10 bases between them. The CDR3 loop spans 15 amino acids. Germline V gene sequence: CDR1 LGHDT, CDR2 YNNKEL (reference sequence). Written as DNA, the CDR3 is TGTGCCAGCAGCCCCACCGGGCTGAACACCGGGGAGCTGTTTTTT. Its translation: CASSPTGLNTGELFF.

The chain has TRBV4-1 and TRBJ1-4, with a tentative D call TRBD1 (5 bases). This CDR3 has 16 residues. Trimming took 0 bases from V and 11 from J, leaving 19 bases between them. Per germline, CDR1 MGHRA and CDR2 YSYEKL. Here the CDR3 DNA reads TGCGCCAGCAGCCAAGAGATCGGGAGACAGTGGGCCAAACTGTTTTTT. Its protein product is CASSQEIGRQWAKLFF.

This clonotype showed up just once. The chain employs TRBV29-1 and TRBJ2-7, with 8 bases that match TRBD1. Germline-derived CDR1 and CDR2 are SQVTM and ANQGSEA. Trimming at V came to 4 bases and at J to 5 bases, leaving 10 bases not matched to a gene. The CDR3 extends over 14 amino acids. This CDR3 reads CSVAGTGAPNEQYF. DNA for the CDR3: TGCAGCGTTGCCGGGACAGGTGCTCCTAACGAGCAGTACTTC.

Here the CDR3 DNA reads TGTGCCAGCCGAATCCGACGGGAGGTTAACTATGGCTACACCTTC. This gives the protein CASRIRREVNYGYTF. The gene calls are TRBV6-6 and TRBJ1-2; D unclear. Trimming pared 8 bases from V and 1 base from J, leaving 17 bases between. This CDR3 comprises 15 residues. CDR1 and CDR2 (germline): MNHNY, SVGAGI (reference sequence).

CDR3 nucleotide sequence: TGTGCCAGCAGTTTGAAGTTGAACACTGAAGCTTTCTTT. Its translation is CASSLKLNTEAFF. V is TRBV12-3 or TRBV12-4 and J is TRBJ1-1; D remains ambiguous. Trimming removed 3 bases from V and 0 bases from J, with 5 bases in between. The CDR3 consists of 13 residues.

The rearrangement links TRBV19 to TRBJ2-5; 9 nucleotides agree with TRBD1. With V trimmed by 9 bases and J by 5 bases, 10 bases remained unmatched. This CDR3 spans 14 amino acids. CDR1 is LNHDA and CDR2 is SQIVND in the germline V gene (reference sequence). CDR3 coding DNA: TGTGCCAGCAGCTCGGTGGGGACAGGGGAGACCCAGTACTTC. Translating gives CASSSVGTGETQYF.

This chain uses TRBV20-1 with TRBJ1-2; 11 bases line up with TRBD1. The germline V gene has CDR1 DFQATT and CDR2 SNEGSKA (reference sequence). The CDR3 covers 14 residues. V was pared by 2 bases and J by 5 bases, with 4 bases of the junction left unmatched. CDR3 region: CSARRTGGRYGYTF. The DNA of the CDR3 is TGCAGTGCTAGACGGACAGGGGGCCGTTATGGCTACACCTTC.

V usage is TRBV20-1 and J usage is TRBJ2-2, with TRBD1 as a possible D gene (5 bases). Germline CDR1 DFQATT, CDR2 SNEGSKA (reference sequence). The CDR3 sequence is 16 residues long. The V end was cut by 2 bases, the J end by 3 bases, with 16 bases between. In DNA, the CDR3 is TGCAGTGCTAGAAGGGGCAGTTTAACGGACACCGGGGAGCTGTTTTTT. As protein: CSARRGSLTDTGELFF.

The genes are TRBV5-4 and TRBJ2-7, with D possibly being TRBD2 (5 bases). V was pared by 6 bases and J by 0 bases, with 16 bases between. Germline V gene data show CDR1 as SGHNT and CDR2 as YYREEE (reference sequence). This CDR3 spans 15 amino acids. The CDR3 here is CASTPGVVTSYEQYF. In DNA form, the CDR3 reads TGTGCCAGCACCCCCGGGGTCGTTACCTCCTACGAGCAGTACTTC.

This clonotype was detected only once. The rearrangement links TRBV12-5 to TRBJ2-5; the D gene is possibly TRBD1 (6 bases). With 1 base removed from V and 2 bases from J, the gap between germline ends came to 14 bases. The CDR3 is 16 residues long. Germline CDR1 reads LGHNT; CDR2 reads FRNRAP. The CDR3 coding sequence is TGTGCTAGTGGTTTGGATGGCCGGACAGCGCAAGAGACCCAGTACTTC. Protein sequence: CASGLDGRTAQETQYF.

The chain links TRBV2 to TRBJ2-7, with D tentatively TRBD1 or TRBD2 (5 bases each). The V end lost 8 bases, the J end lost 4 bases, and 18 bases lay between the germline ends. The CDR3 length is 14 residues. Germline-derived CDR1 and CDR2 are SNHLY and FYNNEI. The CDR3 sequence is CASCTLGTTYEQYF. CDR3 bases: TGTGCCAGCTGCACGCTAGGGACCACTTACGAGCAGTACTTC.

The J gene is TRBJ2-5, the V gene TRBV5-1, with D tentatively TRBD2 (5 bases). V was cut by 5 bases and J by 4 bases, with 15 bases left in between. The CDR3 contains 14 residues. Germline CDR1 and CDR2: SGHRS and YFSETQ. The CDR3 sequence is CASSAGDIGETQYF. For the CDR3, the DNA is TGCGCCAGCAGTGCGGGTGATATAGGAGAGACCCAGTACTTC.

CDR3 nucleotides: TGCAGTGCTAGAGATTACAGGCGGAACACTGAAGCTTTCTTT. This gives the protein CSARDYRRNTEAFF. V and J are TRBV20-1 and TRBJ1-1; maybe TRBD1 (5 bases). The CDR3 runs to 14 residues. V lost 0 bases and J lost 1, with 9 bases in between. Germline loops: CDR1 DFQATT, CDR2 SNEGSKA (reference sequence).

The chain recombines TRBV29-1 with TRBJ1-2, with 10 bases aligning to TRBD1. CDR3 length: 12 residues. The V segment lost 7 bases and the J segment 4 bases; nucleotides outside the gene matches: 3. Germline-derived CDR1 and CDR2 are SQVTM and ANQGSEA. CDR3 DNA: TGCAGCGCTGACAGGGGGCCCTATGGCTACACCTTC. Protein: CSADRGPYGYTF.